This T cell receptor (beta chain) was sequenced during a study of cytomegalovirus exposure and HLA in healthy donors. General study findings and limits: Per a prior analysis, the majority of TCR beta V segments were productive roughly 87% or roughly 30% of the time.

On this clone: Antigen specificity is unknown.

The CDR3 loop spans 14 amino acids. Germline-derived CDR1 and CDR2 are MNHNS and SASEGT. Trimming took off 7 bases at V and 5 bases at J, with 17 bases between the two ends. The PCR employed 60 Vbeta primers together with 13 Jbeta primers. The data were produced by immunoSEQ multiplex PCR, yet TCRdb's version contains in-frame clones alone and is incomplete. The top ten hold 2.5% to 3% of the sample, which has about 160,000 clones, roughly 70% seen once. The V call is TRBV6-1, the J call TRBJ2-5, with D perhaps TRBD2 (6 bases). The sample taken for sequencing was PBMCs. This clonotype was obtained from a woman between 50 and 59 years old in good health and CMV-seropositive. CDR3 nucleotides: TGTGCCAGCAACCGAGGGTCTAGCGTGGAGACCCAGTACTTC. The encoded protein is CASNRGSSVETQYF.